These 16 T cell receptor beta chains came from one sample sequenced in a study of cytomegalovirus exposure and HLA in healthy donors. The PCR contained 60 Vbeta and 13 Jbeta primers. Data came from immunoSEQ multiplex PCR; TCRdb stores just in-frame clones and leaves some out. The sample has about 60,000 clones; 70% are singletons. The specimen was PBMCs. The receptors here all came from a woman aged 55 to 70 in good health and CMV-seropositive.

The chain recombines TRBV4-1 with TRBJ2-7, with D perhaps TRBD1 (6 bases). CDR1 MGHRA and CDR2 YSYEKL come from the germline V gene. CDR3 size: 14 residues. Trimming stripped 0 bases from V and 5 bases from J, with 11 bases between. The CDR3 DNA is TGCGCCAGCAGCCAAGATCCCGGGACAAACGAGCAGTACTTC. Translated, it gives CASSQDPGTNEQYF.

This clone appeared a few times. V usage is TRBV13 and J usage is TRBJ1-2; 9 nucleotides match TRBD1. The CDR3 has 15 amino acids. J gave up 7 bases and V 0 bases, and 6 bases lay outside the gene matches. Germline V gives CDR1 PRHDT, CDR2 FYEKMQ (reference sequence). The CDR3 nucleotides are TGTGCCAGCAGCTTAGGCCTACAGGGGGCAAGTGGCTACACCTTC. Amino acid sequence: CASSLGLQGASGYTF.

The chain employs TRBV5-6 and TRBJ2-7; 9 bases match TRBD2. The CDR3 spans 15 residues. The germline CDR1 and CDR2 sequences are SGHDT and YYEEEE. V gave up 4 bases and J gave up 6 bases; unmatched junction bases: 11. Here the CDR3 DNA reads TGTGCCAGCAGCACCGTACTAGCGGGCGGCGGCGAGCAGTACTTC. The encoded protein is CASSTVLAGGGEQYF.

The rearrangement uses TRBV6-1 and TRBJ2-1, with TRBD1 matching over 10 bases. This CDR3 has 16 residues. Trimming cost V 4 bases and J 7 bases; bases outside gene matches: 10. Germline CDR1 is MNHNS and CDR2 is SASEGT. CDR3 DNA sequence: TGTGCCAGCAGTGGTAGGGACAGGGGTTTTAGAAATGAGCAGTTCTTC. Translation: CASSGRDRGFRNEQFF.

CDR3 amino acids: CASSLATNLDTQYF. The DNA of the CDR3 is TGTGCCAGCAGCTTAGCCACTAATCTGGATACGCAGTATTTT. The chain couples TRBV11-1 to TRBJ2-3; D is unclear. Trimming took off 0 bases at V and 6 bases at J, with 10 bases between the two ends. Germline assignment: CDR1 SGHAT and CDR2 FQDESV (reference sequence). The CDR3 is made up of 14 amino acids.

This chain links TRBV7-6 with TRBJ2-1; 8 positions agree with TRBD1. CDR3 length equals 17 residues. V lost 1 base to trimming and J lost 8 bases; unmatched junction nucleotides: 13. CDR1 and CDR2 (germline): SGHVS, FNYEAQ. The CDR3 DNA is TGTGCCAGCAGCTTAGGTCTGGGGTCAGGGGGCTGGCATGAGCAGTTCTTC. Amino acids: CASSLGLGSGGWHEQFF.

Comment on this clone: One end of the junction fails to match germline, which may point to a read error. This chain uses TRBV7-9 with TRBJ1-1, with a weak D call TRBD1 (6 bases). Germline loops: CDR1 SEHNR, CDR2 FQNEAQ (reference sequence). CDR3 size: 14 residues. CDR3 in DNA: TGTTCCAGCAGCCCCCAAGGGGGGAACACTGAAGCTTTCTTT. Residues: CSSSPQGGNTEAFF.

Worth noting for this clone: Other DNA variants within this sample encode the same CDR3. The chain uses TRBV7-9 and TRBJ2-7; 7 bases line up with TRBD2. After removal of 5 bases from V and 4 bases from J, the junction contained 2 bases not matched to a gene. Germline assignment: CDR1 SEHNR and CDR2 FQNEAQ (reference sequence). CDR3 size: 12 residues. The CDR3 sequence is CASSPGGYEQYF. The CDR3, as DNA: TGTGCCAGCAGCCCCGGGGGGTACGAGCAGTACTTC.

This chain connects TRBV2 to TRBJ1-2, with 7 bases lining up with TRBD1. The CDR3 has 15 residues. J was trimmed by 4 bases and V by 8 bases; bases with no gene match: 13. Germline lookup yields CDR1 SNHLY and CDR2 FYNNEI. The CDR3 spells CASLSRAGGSYGYTF. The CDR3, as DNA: TGTGCCAGCCTCAGTAGAGCAGGGGGGAGCTATGGCTACACCTTC.

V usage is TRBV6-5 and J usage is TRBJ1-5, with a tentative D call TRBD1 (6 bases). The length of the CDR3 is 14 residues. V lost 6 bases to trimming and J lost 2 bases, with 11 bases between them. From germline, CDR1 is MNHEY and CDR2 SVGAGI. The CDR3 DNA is TGTGCCAGCAGCCAGGGGACGGGCAATCAGCCCCAGCATTTT. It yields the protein CASSQGTGNQPQHF.

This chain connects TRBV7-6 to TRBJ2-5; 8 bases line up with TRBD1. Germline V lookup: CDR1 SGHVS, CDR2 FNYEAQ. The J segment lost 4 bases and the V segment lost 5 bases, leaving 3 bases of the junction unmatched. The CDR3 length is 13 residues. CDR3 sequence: CASSQDRGETQYF. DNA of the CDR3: TGTGCCAGCAGCCAAGACAGGGGAGAGACCCAGTACTTC.

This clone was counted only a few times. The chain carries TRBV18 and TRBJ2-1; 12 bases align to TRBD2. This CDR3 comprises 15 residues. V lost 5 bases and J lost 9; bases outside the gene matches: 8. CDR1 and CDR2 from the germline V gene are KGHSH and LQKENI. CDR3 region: CASSSASGGAVEQFF. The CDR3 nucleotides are TGTGCCAGCTCATCGGCTAGCGGGGGGGCCGTTGAGCAGTTCTTC.

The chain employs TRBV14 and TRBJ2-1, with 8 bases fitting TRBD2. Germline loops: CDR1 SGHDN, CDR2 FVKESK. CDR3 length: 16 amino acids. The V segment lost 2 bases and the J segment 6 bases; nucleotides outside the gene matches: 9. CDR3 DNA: TGTGCCAGCAGCCAAAGGACGGGGGGGCCCGGCAATGAGCAGTTCTTC. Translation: CASSQRTGGPGNEQFF.

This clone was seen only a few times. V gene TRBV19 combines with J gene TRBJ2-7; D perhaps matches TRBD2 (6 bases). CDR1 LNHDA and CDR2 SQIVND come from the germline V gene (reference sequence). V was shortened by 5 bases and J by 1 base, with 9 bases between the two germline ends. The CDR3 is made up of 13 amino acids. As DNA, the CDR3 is TGTGCCAGTAGTCCAGGGAGGTCCTACGAGCAGTACTTC. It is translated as CASSPGRSYEQYF. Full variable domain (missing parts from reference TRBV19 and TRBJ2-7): DGGITQSPKYLFRKEGQNVTLSCEQNLNHDAMYWYRQDPGQGLRLIYYSQIVNDFQKGDIAEGYSVSREKKESFPLTVTSAQKNPTAFYLCASSPGRSYEQYFGPGTRLTVT.

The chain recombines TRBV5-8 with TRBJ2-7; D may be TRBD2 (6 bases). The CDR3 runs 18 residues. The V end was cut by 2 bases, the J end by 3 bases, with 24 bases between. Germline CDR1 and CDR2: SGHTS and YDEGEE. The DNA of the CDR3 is TGTGCCAGCAGCTTCTTAGGAGGGTTTTCCTTTAGGGACTACGAGCAGTACTTC. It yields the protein CASSFLGGFSFRDYEQYF. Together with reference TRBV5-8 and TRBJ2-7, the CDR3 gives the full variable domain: EAGVTQSPTHLIKTRGQQATLRCSPISGHTSVYWYQQALGLGLQFLLWYDEGEERNRGNFPPRFSGRQFPNYSSELNVNALELEDSALYLCASSFLGGFSFRDYEQYFGPGTRLTVT.

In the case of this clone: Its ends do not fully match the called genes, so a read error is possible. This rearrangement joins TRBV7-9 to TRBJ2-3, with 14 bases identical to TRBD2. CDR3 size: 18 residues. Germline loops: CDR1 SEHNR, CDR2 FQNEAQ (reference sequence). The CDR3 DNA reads TGTTCCAGCAGCCGAGGGACTAGCGGGGGCCTTAGCACAGATACGCAGTATTTT. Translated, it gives CSSSRGTSGGLSTDTQYF.